A selection of T cell receptor beta chains follows, all from one sample in a study of beta chain features in type 1 diabetes. TCRdb's copy holds only in-frame clones and misses some; the assay was immunoSEQ multiplex PCR. The sample holds about 180,000 clones, around 8% seen once. The sequenced sample consisted of central memory CD4+ T cells from blood. These receptor sequences come from a woman between 40 and 50 years old with type 1 diabetes. CDR3s include the opening cysteine and the closing phenylalanine or tryptophan. Each record gives: clone size, J gene, V gene, D gene, CDR3 DNA, CDR3 protein. The D gene is left open where the match is weak. Clone size is shown for a subset of rows, as once, few, many or a class of expanded clone.

>few|TRBJ1-1|TRBV6-1|.
TGTGCCGGACGGGAGGAGTGGAACACTGAAGCTTTCTTT
CAGREEWNTEAFF
>.|TRBJ1-2|TRBV11-2|.
TGTGCCAGCAGCTTAGCTCAGGCTTCCTATGGCTACACCTTC
CASSLAQASYGYTF
>many|TRBJ2-1|TRBV4-3|TRBD2
TGCGCCAGCAGCCAGGGTAGCGGGAGAGGGAGTGAGCAGTTCTTC
CASSQGSGRGSEQFF
>.|TRBJ1-1|TRBV7-9|.
TGTGCCAGTGACGGAGGGACTGAAGCTTTCTTT
CASDGGTEAFF
>few|TRBJ2-1|TRBV7-6|TRBD2
TGTGCCAGCAGCTTGGACGGGAGGTCCTACAATGAGCAGTTCTTC
CASSLDGRSYNEQFF
>.|TRBJ2-1|TRBV25-1|TRBD2
TGTGCCAGCAGGTACGGGGAGGGCTGGAATGAGCAGTTCTTC
CASRYGEGWNEQFF
>.|TRBJ1-1|TRBV19|.
TGTGCCAGTACCCCCGGGGGGGGATGGAACACTGAAGCTTTCTTT
CASTPGGGWNTEAFF
>.|TRBJ2-3|TRBV29-1|TRBD1
TGCAGCGTTGATCAACAGGGGGCAGATACGCAGTATTTT
CSVDQQGADTQYF
>few|TRBJ2-7|TRBV29-1|TRBD1
TGCAGCGTTCACTTACCTGGGGACAGCCGTAAGCCCGAGCAGTACTTC
CSVHLPGDSRKPEQYF
>.|TRBJ2-7|TRBV19|.
TGTGCCAGTAGTATAGAACATCTCTACGAGCAGTACTTC
CASSIEHLYEQYF
>few|TRBJ1-1|TRBV7-8|.
TGTGCCAGCAGCGCTTCCCGGGACAATAAAGGATCCAATGAAGCTTTCTTT
CASSASRDNKGSNEAFF
>.|TRBJ2-1|TRBV5-1|TRBD1
TGCGCCAGCAGCTTGTATTCACAGGGGGCTAACGATGAGCAGTTCTTC
CASSLYSQGANDEQFF
>few|TRBJ2-7|TRBV7-8|.
TGTGCCAGCAGGCAGGCCGGAGGTAAAGAGCAGTACTTC
CASRQAGGKEQYF
>few|TRBJ2-3|TRBV9|TRBD2
TGTGCCAGCAGCGATGGACTAGGAGGCTTCGGTACGCAGTATTTT
CASSDGLGGFGTQYF
>.|TRBJ2-7|TRBV18|.
TGTGCCAGCTCATTTTCGGACAGGGAGGGGAACGAGCAGTACTTC
CASSFSDREGNEQYF
>few|TRBJ2-5|TRBV7-2|TRBD2
TGTGCCAGCAGCTTTAGCGGGGGGGGAAAGGGGACCCAGTACTTC
CASSFSGGGKGTQYF